This T cell receptor (beta chain) was documented in a study of cytomegalovirus exposure and HLA in healthy donors. Study results and limitations: One cluster of highly shared sequence variants probably arose as a sequencing artifact.

CDR3 length: 14 amino acids. Germline V gene lookup returns CDR1 SEHNR and CDR2 FQNEAQ (reference sequence). The sample holds a few counts of this clone. Antigen: not known. At one of its ends the junction is not consistent with the germline gene, which may arise from a read error. Researchers ran the PCR with 60 Vbeta and 13 Jbeta primers. The authors' processing: Later work found 65 million to 90 million unique TCR beta chains, with roughly 11 million shared. This table comes from immunoSEQ multiplex PCR, and its TCRdb copy is limited to in-frame clones, with some not included. V and J calls plus clone size are reproduced from that table; the DNA served to infer D and trimming. Of roughly 100,000 clones listed, about 70% are singletons.

The sequence derives from a woman between 40 and 55 years old in good health and CMV-seronegative. Sequencing input: PBMCs. V and J are TRBV7-9 and TRBJ2-7; D is uncertain. CDR3 protein: CSSSRVARFDEQYF. In nucleotides, the CDR3 is TGTTCCAGCAGCCGAGTCGCGAGGTTCGACGAGCAGTACTTC.